This T cell receptor (beta chain) was sequenced for a study of response to subunit inactivated influenza vaccine. CDR1 SQVTM and CDR2 ANQGSEA come from the germline V gene. There are 12 residues in the CDR3. V lost 0 bases and J lost 4; bases outside the gene matches: 0. Study-wide results and limits: The authors offered the suggestion that each seasonal influenza vaccination recruits few new T cells.

Comment on this clonotype: Its antigen is undetermined.

TCRdb analysed the RT-PCR reads with MiXCR anew, one entry per CDR3 protein. The sample yields more than 700,000 distinct CDR3 sequences, 20% to 25% seen once. Sequenced here: PBMCs from blood, sampled 4 to 6 days after vaccination. The rearrangement links TRBV29-1 to TRBJ2-7; 7 bases are a match to TRBD2. The TCR was taken from a man aged 50-59 years who received an inactivated influenza vaccine. The CDR3 bases are TGCAGCGTTGAAGAGGGAGGGTACGAGCAGTACTTC. It encodes CSVEEGGYEQYF.